These 32 T cell receptor beta chains were sequenced from one sample in a study of OX40 agonist ivuxolimab in advanced cancers. Some clones are missing from TCRdb's copy, which holds only in-frame ones; the method was immunoSEQ multiplex PCR. The profile covers tens of thousands of clones, with about 90% appearing a single time and more than 1.5% taken by the ten largest. The sample consisted of CD4+ or CD8+ T cells sorted from blood, taken in a trial of the OX40 agonist ivuxolimab. The source is an adult with an advanced solid tumor such as melanoma, head and neck, liver or kidney cancer.

The chain links TRBV18 to TRBJ1-1, with unresolved D. Trimming left V 2 bases short and J 3 bases short, with 10 bases between. Per the germline V gene, CDR1 is KGHSH and CDR2 is LQKENI. The CDR3 has 14 residues. The CDR3 nucleotides are TGTGCCAGCTCACCAATCCCGGGCGACACTGAAGCTTTCTTT. Its translation: CASSPIPGDTEAFF.

The chain joins TRBV30 to TRBJ2-5, with D perhaps TRBD1 (6 bases). This CDR3 is built from 13 residues. Per the germline V gene, CDR1 is GTSNPN and CDR2 is SVGIG (reference sequence). V was clipped by 4 bases and J by 5 bases, with 14 bases between them. This CDR3 is CAWTKQGWETQYF. For the CDR3, the DNA is TGTGCCTGGACCAAACAGGGATGGGAGACCCAGTACTTC.

The chain combines TRBV29-1 with TRBJ1-2, with no clear D. Germline V gives CDR1 SQVTM, CDR2 ANQGSEA. This CDR3 contains 13 residues. Trimming cost V 0 bases and J 8 bases, with 13 bases left between them. For the CDR3, the DNA is TGCAGCGTTGAAGATCTTTGGGGAGGGGGCTACACCTTC. Its translation: CSVEDLWGGGYTF.

This rearrangement joins TRBV7-9 to TRBJ1-1; weak D call: TRBD1 (5 bases). V gave up 5 bases and J gave up 10 bases, with 14 bases separating them. Germline V gene data show CDR1 as SEHNR and CDR2 as FQNEAQ (reference sequence). This CDR3 is built from 12 residues. DNA for the CDR3: TGTGCCAGCAGCCCAGCCCAGGGTAGAGCTTTCTTT. Translation gives CASSPAQGRAFF.

This sequence joins TRBV5-4 and TRBJ2-7; D perhaps matches TRBD1 (6 bases). The CDR3 consists of 13 residues. V gave up 4 bases and J gave up 0 bases, with 8 bases separating them. In germline, CDR1 is SGHNT, CDR2 YYREEE (reference sequence). The CDR3 sequence: CASSQDSSYEQYF. CDR3 sequence (DNA): TGTGCCAGCAGCCAGGACAGCTCCTACGAGCAGTACTTC.

The V and J genes are TRBV7-2 and TRBJ2-3; D ambiguous. Germline V gene sequence: CDR1 SGHTA, CDR2 FQGNSA. V was clipped by 4 bases and J by 1 base, with 12 bases between them. The CDR3 contains 15 residues. The DNA for the CDR3 is TGTGCCAGCAGCTCGATTTCGACGGGCACAGATACGCAGTATTTT. It codes for CASSSISTGTDTQYF.

The chain is built from TRBV7-9 and TRBJ2-6, with TRBD1 matching over 8 bases. V was pared by 2 bases and J by 4 bases, with 4 bases of the junction left unmatched. Germline loops: CDR1 SEHNR, CDR2 FQNEAQ (reference sequence). The CDR3 covers 16 residues. This CDR3 is CASSLSRGQGANVLTF. The CDR3 region has the DNA TGTGCCAGCAGCTTAAGCAGGGGGCAAGGGGCCAACGTCCTGACTTTC.

This chain links TRBV18 with TRBJ2-5; D unclear. This CDR3 region has 15 residues. The ends were cut back, 1 base at V and 3 bases at J, with 12 bases in the middle. Germline assignment: CDR1 KGHSH and CDR2 LQKENI. The CDR3 DNA follows: TGTGCCAGCTCACCACAAGCGAGCAGCAAAGAGACCCAGTACTTC. Translation: CASSPQASSKETQYF.

The chain has TRBV28 and TRBJ2-2, with 10 bases aligning to TRBD2. The CDR3 length is 15 residues. V lost 2 bases and J lost 5; bases outside the gene matches: 2. Germline loops: CDR1 MDHEN, CDR2 SYDVKM. The CDR3 region has the DNA TGTGCCAGCAGTTTAGGGACTAGCGAGACCGGGGAGCTGTTTTTT. Its protein is CASSLGTSETGELFF.

This chain connects TRBV15 to TRBJ1-2; D ambiguous. The V and J ends lost 0 bases and 0 bases respectively, with 5 bases between them. Germline V lookup: CDR1 LNHNV, CDR2 YYDKDF (reference sequence). The CDR3 contains 14 residues. The CDR3 spells CATSRDNTNYGYTF. CDR3 DNA: TGTGCCACCAGCAGAGATAACACTAACTATGGCTACACCTTC. Supplemented by reference TRBV15 and TRBJ1-2, the full variable domain reads DAMVIQNPRYQVTQFGKPVTLSCSQTLNHNVMYWYQQKSSQAPKLLFHYYDKDFNNEADTPDNFQSRRPNTSFCFLDIRSPGLGDTAMYLCATSRDNTNYGYTFGSGTRLTVV.

A note on this clone: This sample includes further DNA sequences coding for the same CDR3. The genes are TRBV19 and TRBJ2-7; unclear D gene. The V gene's germline CDR1 is LNHDA and CDR2 SQIVND (reference sequence). V lost 5 bases, J lost 3 bases, and 11 bases lay in between. The CDR3 contains 13 residues. This CDR3 is CASSGQVLYEQYV. The CDR3 region has the DNA TGTGCCAGTAGTGGCCAGGTTCTCTACGAGCAGTACGTC.

The chain is built from TRBV18 and TRBJ1-1; 7 positions match TRBD1. Looked up from germline, CDR1 is KGHSH and CDR2 is LQKENI. CDR3 length: 14 amino acids. Trimming took 8 bases from V and 3 from J; bases not matched to a gene: 9. The CDR3 bases are TGTGCCAGCGCGGCCCAGGGGGGGGACACTGAAGCTTTCTTT. This encodes CASAAQGGDTEAFF.

This chain joins TRBV19 and TRBJ1-3, with TRBD1 matching 7 bases. The CDR3 covers 17 residues. Per germline, CDR1 LNHDA and CDR2 SQIVND (reference sequence). The junction had 12 bases not matched to a gene; V was cut back by 7 bases and J by 0 bases. The CDR3 bases are TGTGCCAGTACCGCACGAATACAGGGGTTCTCTGGAAACACCATATATTTT. This codes for CASTARIQGFSGNTIYF.

The gene calls are TRBV6-6 and TRBJ2-3; 7 bases match TRBD1. The CDR3 is 14 residues long. The germline gives CDR1 MNHNY, CDR2 SVGAGI (reference sequence). V gave up 6 bases and J gave up 2 bases; unmatched junction bases: 5. DNA for the CDR3: TGTGCCAGCAGGCTGACAGGGTACACAGATACGCAGTATTTT. Its protein product is CASRLTGYTDTQYF.

This chain connects TRBV28 to TRBJ2-7; TRBD2 matches 8 bases. The CDR3 extends over 14 amino acids. Germline CDR1 is MDHEN and CDR2 is SYDVKM. V was clipped by 3 bases and J by 7 bases; unmatched bases: 8. The CDR3 DNA sequence: TGTGCCAGCAGTTTCGGGAGGGGTCTGGGGGAGCAGTACGTC. Residues: CASSFGRGLGEQYV.

V usage is TRBV10-2 and J usage is TRBJ1-5, with 10 bases identical to TRBD1. Looked up from germline, CDR1 is WSHSY and CDR2 is SAAADI. The CDR3 has 15 amino acids. The V gene end was trimmed by 3 bases and the J gene end by 6 bases; junction bases not matched to a gene: 5. The CDR3 region has the DNA TGCGCCAGCAGTGAAGGGACAGGGGAGGGTCAGCCCCAGCATTTT. Its protein product is CASSEGTGEGQPQHF.

In DNA, the CDR3 is TGTGCCAGCAGCTTCCCAGGTGGAGCCACAGATACGCAGTATTTT. Protein: CASSFPGGATDTQYF. This chain links TRBV5-6 with TRBJ2-3; no firm D call. Germline CDR1 SGHDT, CDR2 YYEEEE. Trimming shortened V by 2 bases and J by 2 bases, and 12 bases separated the two germline ends. There are 15 residues in the CDR3.

This clone was found once. The rearrangement joins TRBV5-1 to TRBJ2-6, with D perhaps TRBD1 (5 bases). V lost 0 bases and J 0 bases, leaving 13 bases between the germline ends. Germline CDR1 and CDR2: SGHRS and YFSETQ. The CDR3 sequence is 18 residues long. The CDR3 bases are TGCGCCAGCAGCTTGGCCAGCTTAGGACACTCTGGGGCCAACGTCCTGACTTTC. Translated, it gives CASSLASLGHSGANVLTF.

This sequence joins TRBV19 and TRBJ1-1; 8 nucleotides agree with TRBD1. Germline V gene data show CDR1 as LNHDA and CDR2 as SQIVND (reference sequence). The ends lost 5 bases at V and 6 bases at J; junction bases unmatched: 8. CDR3 length: 14 amino acids. CDR3 in amino acids: CASSWAGGLPEAFF. In DNA, the CDR3 is TGTGCCAGTAGTTGGGCAGGGGGCCTCCCTGAAGCTTTCTTT.

The chain couples TRBV11-2 to TRBJ1-2; 10 bases map to TRBD1. Germline V gene lookup returns CDR1 SGHAT and CDR2 FQNNGV. CDR3 size: 18 residues. The J segment lost 5 bases and the V segment lost 2 bases, leaving 14 bases of the junction unmatched. The CDR3 protein is CASSLWARQGAHTYGYTF. DNA for the CDR3: TGTGCCAGCAGCTTATGGGCCCGACAGGGGGCACATACGTATGGCTACACCTTC.

The chain recombines TRBV6-1 with TRBJ2-7, with TRBD1 matching 8 bases. CDR1 and CDR2 (germline): MNHNS, SASEGT. V lost 3 bases, J lost 5 bases, and 12 bases stayed unmatched. This CDR3 spans 16 amino acids. The DNA for the CDR3 is TGTGCCAGCAGTGATATCCGGACAGGGCGAGGCCACGAGCAGTACTTC. It translates to CASSDIRTGRGHEQYF.

V usage is TRBV6-9 and J usage is TRBJ2-7, with D possibly matching TRBD1 (6 bases). V lost 5 bases and J lost 3, with 14 bases in between. Germline CDR1 and CDR2: MNHGY and SVAAGI. The CDR3 extends over 14 amino acids. The CDR3 is CASSTLQGGYEQYF. In nucleotides, the CDR3 is TGTGCCAGCAGTACCTTACAGGGTGGCTACGAGCAGTACTTC.

The rearrangement links TRBV6-1 to TRBJ1-2; 7 bases map to TRBD1. The CDR3 consists of 13 residues. Germline V gene sequence: CDR1 MNHNS, CDR2 SASEGT. V dropped 6 bases and J dropped 8; count of bases not matched to a gene: 9. The CDR3, as DNA: TGTGCCAGCAGGCACGACAGGGCGGAGGGCTACACCTTC. Translated, it gives CASRHDRAEGYTF.

V usage is TRBV29-1 and J usage is TRBJ2-7; no definite D call. The germline V gene has CDR1 SQVTM and CDR2 ANQGSEA. V lost 4 bases and J 2 bases, leaving 12 bases between the germline ends. The CDR3 sequence is 13 residues long. CDR3 in amino acids: CSVGFTATYEQYF. The CDR3 coding sequence is TGCAGCGTTGGATTTACTGCGACCTACGAGCAGTACTTC.

The V call is TRBV28, the J call TRBJ2-7; a weak D match, TRBD1 (6 bases). CDR1 is MDHEN and CDR2 is SYDVKM in the germline V gene. V was pared by 6 bases and J by 2 bases, with 14 bases between. This CDR3 is built from 14 residues. This chain's CDR3 is CASSLRGWTYEQYV. Written as DNA, the CDR3 is TGTGCCAGCAGCCTCAGGGGATGGACCTACGAGCAGTACGTC.

The CDR3 is CAHNRDQETQYF. The CDR3 DNA reads TGTGCTCATAACCGAGACCAAGAGACCCAGTACTTC. The V gene is TRBV30, the J gene TRBJ2-5; no clear D gene. CDR3 size: 12 residues. CDR1 and CDR2 (germline): GTSNPN, SVGIG (reference sequence).

The genes are TRBV19 and TRBJ1-1; no clear D gene. CDR1 LNHDA and CDR2 SQIVND come from the germline V gene (reference sequence). Trimming took 6 bases from V and 1 from J, leaving 12 bases between them. This CDR3 region has 14 residues. The CDR3 loop is CASRGLTENTEAFF. CDR3 DNA sequence: TGTGCCAGTAGAGGACTGACGGAGAACACTGAAGCTTTCTTT.

V gene TRBV11-2 combines with J gene TRBJ2-3; TRBD2 is a possible D gene (7 bases). Germline V lookup: CDR1 SGHAT, CDR2 FQNNGV. Trimming shortened V by 5 bases and J by 0 bases, and 15 bases separated the two germline ends. This CDR3 spans 16 amino acids. Written as DNA, the CDR3 is TGTGCCAGCAGCCGTGGGGGAGGGGGGAGCACAGATACGCAGTATTTT. The encoded protein is CASSRGGGGSTDTQYF.

The chain couples TRBV19 to TRBJ2-5, with 10 bases fitting TRBD2. V trimming: 4 bases; J trimming: 5 bases; junction bases outside the gene matches: 7. Germline CDR1 reads LNHDA; CDR2 reads SQIVND (reference sequence). There are 15 residues in the CDR3. The CDR3 DNA reads as TGTGCCAGTAGTAAGACAGCGGGAGGGTTCGAGACCCAGTACTTC. Translation gives CASSKTAGGFETQYF.

The chain is built from TRBV7-2 and TRBJ1-1, with TRBD1 as a possible D gene (5 bases). There are 16 residues in the CDR3. Between the trimmed V and J ends, which lost 5 bases and 0 bases, there was a span of 16 bases. CDR1 is SGHTA, CDR2 FQGNSA, per germline. The CDR3: CASSRGFQGVNTEAFF. CDR3 bases: TGTGCCAGCAGCCGAGGCTTCCAGGGTGTGAACACTGAAGCTTTCTTT.

The chain employs TRBV7-2 and TRBJ1-3; D gene ambiguous. The CDR3 loop spans 15 amino acids. V was clipped by 5 bases and J by 0 bases, with 11 bases between them. Germline loops: CDR1 SGHTA, CDR2 FQGNSA. CDR3: CASSPPNYSGNTIYF. The CDR3, as DNA: TGTGCCAGCAGCCCCCCCAATTACTCTGGAAACACCATATATTTT.

The chain is built from TRBV5-1 and TRBJ2-7; 7 nucleotides agree with TRBD2. The J segment lost 4 bases and the V segment lost 1 base, leaving 5 bases of the junction unmatched. Looked up from germline, CDR1 is SGHRS and CDR2 is YFSETQ. CDR3 length: 14 residues. The CDR3, as DNA: TGCGCCAGCAGCTTGTCTAGCGGCAGTTACGAGCAGTACTTC. This gives the protein CASSLSSGSYEQYF.